This entry features one TCR beta chain sequence. It lacks a known antigen. No base quality information exists; no much larger clone differs at one position. CDR1 and CDR2 (KGHDR, SFDVKD) derive from the germline V gene. The CDR3 runs 15 residues from the cysteine to the phenylalanine. Of the read, only the CDR3 DNA is kept; its 45 bases are in frame from base 1. Germline trimming: 3 bases from V, 3 bases from J; junction bases outside gene matches: 4. TCRdb names Illumina HiSeq 2500 as the instrument used. Quantitative 5'-RACE with molecular barcodes was used to prepare TCR beta libraries. The paper's processing steps were these. A new computational method, built on a probabilistic model of VDJ rearrangement, was used to identify disease-linked TCR variants. TCRdb handled the public reads itself, with Q25 trimming in fastp and clone calling in MiXCR, and kept productive beta chains. When rows share a CDR3 protein, they turn into one entry using the most common DNA and genes. The V and J calls reflect TCRdb's pipeline rather than the authors' work. This sample is represented by 290,000 or so distinct CDR3 sequences; around 20% of them were singletons. About 3.5% of the sample is in the top ten clones.

This entry is derived from a study of CD8 T cells in ankylosing spondylitis (TCRdb year 2017). At the level of the whole study: T cell receptor beta repertoires were profiled in healthy donors and ankylosing spondylitis patients so that disease-linked TCR variants could be found. The full study cohort was made up of about 24 ankylosing spondylitis patients and 108 healthy donors. Peripheral blood was sampled, and synovial fluid was also collected from ankylosing spondylitis patients.

Here is what the overall study found, with its caveats: A TCR beta motif of seven or eight highly homologous amino acid variants appeared characteristic of blood from ankylosing spondylitis patients. The disease-linked clones showed a CD8+ phenotype and occurred at relatively low frequencies in peripheral blood. According to the report, matched synovial fluid samples from ankylosing spondylitis patients were significantly enriched for the disease-linked clones. Some motif variants had previously been reported in the synovial fluid and blood of reactive arthritis patients, which suggests shared mechanisms of disease initiation.

This sequence was found in a female donor with ankylosing spondylitis or in good health (not recorded which). Source material: blood, either unsorted or a sorted T cell fraction (not recorded which). Recombination linked TRBV24-1 to TRBJ2-3, with 8 bases aligning to TRBD2. The nucleotides are TGTGCCACCAGTGATAGCGGGAGTTTGACAGATACGCAGTATTTT. Translated, it reads CATSDSGSLTDTQYF.